These 8 T cell receptor beta chains were all obtained from the same sample, sequenced in a study of blood T cell repertoires in COVID-19. The method was immunoSEQ multiplex PCR; TCRdb's version includes in-frame clones alone and lacks a portion of them. This table has 100,000 to 120,000 clones, roughly 79% appearing once. Sequenced sample: peripheral blood. These TCRs come from a woman of 80 years or more with active or convalescent COVID-19.

The chain couples TRBV6-5 to TRBJ1-4, with TRBD1 matching 9 bases. This CDR3 comprises 14 residues. The junction had 2 bases not matched to a gene; V was cut back by 6 bases and J by 3 bases. Germline CDR1 reads MNHEY; CDR2 reads SVGAGI. CDR3 DNA sequence: TGTGCCAGCAGCCGGGACAGGGCTAATGAAAAACTGTTTTTT. As protein: CASSRDRANEKLFF.

The V and J genes are TRBV19 and TRBJ1-2; TRBD1 aligns across 7 bases. This CDR3 region has 15 residues. The V gene end was trimmed by 4 bases and the J gene end by 7 bases; junction bases not matched to a gene: 12. The germline gives CDR1 LNHDA, CDR2 SQIVND (reference sequence). The CDR3 loop is CASSRTGVPPVGYTF. CDR3 nucleotide sequence: TGTGCCAGTAGTAGGACAGGCGTACCCCCGGTTGGCTACACCTTC. The whole variable domain, remainder taken from reference TRBV19 and TRBJ1-2, is DGGITQSPKYLFRKEGQNVTLSCEQNLNHDAMYWYRQDPGQGLRLIYYSQIVNDFQKGDIAEGYSVSREKKESFPLTVTSAQKNPTAFYLCASSRTGVPPVGYTFGSGTRLTVV.

The V gene is TRBV2, the J gene TRBJ2-1; possibly TRBD1 for D (6 bases). Germline-derived CDR1 and CDR2 are SNHLY and FYNNEI. The CDR3 totals 14 residues. V shed 3 bases and J shed 8 bases, with 14 bases lying between them. The CDR3 here is CASSESQAGDEQFF. The CDR3 nucleotides read TGTGCCAGCAGTGAGTCCCAGGCAGGGGATGAGCAGTTCTTC.

This chain joins TRBV10-3 and TRBJ2-7; tentative D call: TRBD2 (8 bases). The CDR3 totals 14 residues. Germline loops: CDR1 ENHRY, CDR2 SYGVKD. Trimming cost V 11 bases and J 2 bases, with 19 bases left between them. The DNA of the CDR3 is TGTGCCTCCGGGGGGGGACAGACAACCTACGAGCAGTACTTC. Translating gives CASGGGQTTYEQYF.

The rearrangement joins TRBV9 to TRBJ2-2; TRBD2 matches 12 bases. J lost 7 bases, V lost 0 bases, and 7 bases had no gene match. Germline V gene lookup returns CDR1 SGDLS and CDR2 YYNGEE. CDR3 length: 17 amino acids. CDR3: CASSVEASGRASGELFF. The CDR3 region has the DNA TGTGCCAGCAGCGTAGAAGCTAGCGGGAGGGCTAGCGGGGAGCTGTTTTTT.

The rearrangement links TRBV6-2 or TRBV6-3 to TRBJ2-1; 9 bases line up with TRBD2. Unmatched junction bases numbered 2, after V lost 2 bases and J lost 12 bases. There are 12 residues in the CDR3. Germline loops: CDR1 MNHEY, CDR2 SVGEGT. The CDR3 region is CASSYGTSLQFF. The CDR3 DNA is TGTGCCAGCAGTTACGGGACTAGCCTGCAGTTCTTC.

The chain carries TRBV28 and TRBJ1-1; 11 bases are shared with TRBD1. CDR1 and CDR2 from the germline V gene are MDHEN and SYDVKM. The CDR3 runs to 17 residues. Unmatched junction bases numbered 9, after V lost 6 bases and J lost 0 bases. CDR3 nucleotides: TGTGCCAGCAGCCCGACGGACAGGGGGCTTTTGAACACTGAAGCTTTCTTT. Protein product: CASSPTDRGLLNTEAFF.

V is TRBV5-1 and J is TRBJ2-5, with 12 bases aligning to TRBD2. This CDR3 contains 16 residues. Germline CDR1 and CDR2: SGHRS and YFSETQ. Germline trimming cut 2 bases from V and 5 bases from J; bases unmatched to any gene: 7. The CDR3 loop is CASSLVTSGSRETQYF. CDR3 bases: TGCGCCAGCAGCTTAGTGACTAGCGGGAGTAGGGAGACCCAGTACTTC.